This T cell receptor (beta chain) appears in the sequencing data of a study of T cells and copy number aberrations in small-cell lung cancer (dated by TCRdb to about 2021). Regarding the study in general: To relate T cell metrics to mutations and copy number aberrations, the same tumor regions underwent both TCR repertoire sequencing and whole-exome sequencing. Tumor TCR data existed for around 17 patients, and some 14 patients had TCR data from both tumor tissue and normal tissue. Here is what the overall study found, with its caveats: Tumors had lower T-cell density, richness and clonality than adjacent lung tissue, though the difference in density was not significant. Because surgical resection is uncommon in small-cell lung cancer, the study was limited by a small sample size, and the findings need validation. All specimens consisted of formalin-fixed paraffin-embedded tissue, which is known to introduce sequencing artifacts.

V has 1 base trimmed and J has 5 bases trimmed; junction bases matching no gene number 11. CDR1 and CDR2, looked up from the germline V gene, are SGHDT and YYEEEE. Taken from cysteine to phenylalanine, the CDR3 has 16 residues. The DNA shown is the 48-base CDR3, in frame from base 1. Turning to this clone: What antigen it recognizes has not been identified. Within one base of it there is no much larger clone, and no base qualities were kept.

Using multiplexed V- and J-gene primers, the immunoSEQ hsTCRB Kit amplified TCR-beta CDR3 regions from genomic DNA. Unique DNA barcodes were added in a second PCR, and the samples were pooled together with a negative control and a positive control. Sequencing of the pooled TCR-beta libraries was performed on an Illumina MiSeq using a 150-cycle paired-end protocol. Turning to the authors' computational methods: Raw sequencing data were processed by Adaptive Biotechnologies into a report with normalized, annotated TCR-beta repertoires. T-cell density was computed as TCR-beta templates normalized to usable DNA, which was estimated by amplifying housekeeping genes. Clonality was defined as 1 minus Pielou's evenness, while richness was a count of unique rearrangements. The table comes from immuneACCESS by way of TCRdb, which keeps in-frame sequences with V and J called. Part of the clones is missing from these tables; in studies checked, under half for an unresolved V gene and the rest for unknown reasons. V and J calls and clone size are those listed in that table; D and trimming were worked out from the DNA. The sample table shows under 8,000 clones, and about four fifths are seen once. Less than 6% of the sample comes from the top ten.

The donors were limited-stage small-cell lung cancer patients who had surgical resection in Hangzhou, China, between the late 2000s and the early 2020s. All donors were treated with upfront surgery without preoperative chemotherapy or radiotherapy, and immunotherapy was not given to any donor before or after surgery. All 20 or so patients in the sequenced cohort were smokers or heavy second-hand smokers. Adjacent normal lung was taken at least 2 cm away from the tumor margin, and two pathologists confirmed by morphology that the adjacent normal lung was free of malignant cells. Multi-region TCR-beta sequencing of resected limited-stage small-cell lung cancers and of tumor-adjacent lung tissue was performed to characterize T cell repertoire heterogeneity. The AllPrep DNA/RNA FFPE Kit (Qiagen) was used to extract genomic DNA from the FFPE tissue.

Recombination linked TRBV5-6 to TRBJ2-5; 7 nucleotides in the junction match TRBD2. Sequences were obtained from normal tissue next to the tumor. This TCR was sampled from a woman aged 45 to 65 with small cell lung cancer. At the DNA level, the sequence is TGTGCCAGCAGCTTGAGGGAGGGTTTGGGTTTGGAGACCCAGTACTTC. Translated, it gives CASSLREGLGLETQYF.